A selection of T cell receptor beta chains follows, all from one sample in a study of blood T cell repertoires in COVID-19. The protocol was immunoSEQ multiplex PCR, while the TCRdb copy is restricted to in-frame clones and leaves out a portion. The repertoire consists of approximately 400,000 clones, with roughly 92% occurring once and the leading ten covering over 0.7%. Sequencing input: PBMCs or T cells enriched from blood (not recorded which). The receptors stem from a woman aged 40 to 50 who had been exposed to COVID-19. Each CDR3 is given with its conserved first and last residue. The order of the fields is J gene, V gene, CDR3 length, D gene, clone size, CDR3 DNA, CDR3 protein. D genes are given only for firm matches. Some rows mark clone size as missing; the rest say once, few, many or name a class of expanded clone.

j_call: TRBJ1-2; v_call: TRBV7-8; cdr3_length: 13; d_call: .; clone_size: .; cdr3_nt: TGTGCCAGCAGCTTAGGGTGGAGTAGTGGCTACACCTTC; cdr3_aa: CASSLGWSSGYTF
j_call: TRBJ1-5; v_call: TRBV2; cdr3_length: 16; d_call: .; clone_size: .; cdr3_nt: TGTGCCAGCAGTGAAGGGGTATATGCAGGGAGGGAGCCCCAGCATTTT; cdr3_aa: CASSEGVYAGREPQHF
j_call: TRBJ1-2; v_call: TRBV7-9; cdr3_length: 16; d_call: TRBD1; clone_size: .; cdr3_nt: TGTGCCAGCAGCTCGACCTCAGGGGGTTATGGCTATGGCTACACCTTC; cdr3_aa: CASSSTSGGYGYGYTF
j_call: TRBJ1-1; v_call: TRBV30; cdr3_length: 12; d_call: .; clone_size: .; cdr3_nt: TGTGCCTGGAGTTCTATGAACACTGAAGCTTTCTTT; cdr3_aa: CAWSSMNTEAFF
j_call: TRBJ2-7; v_call: TRBV7-9; cdr3_length: 14; d_call: TRBD1; clone_size: .; cdr3_nt: TGTGCCAGCAAAAAGACAGGGGCCGGGTACGAGCAGTACTTC; cdr3_aa: CASKKTGAGYEQYF
j_call: TRBJ1-6; v_call: TRBV4-3; cdr3_length: 14; d_call: .; clone_size: .; cdr3_nt: TGCGCCAGCAGCCAATCAGGGGACAATTCACCCCTCCACTTT; cdr3_aa: CASSQSGDNSPLHF
j_call: TRBJ1-1; v_call: TRBV11-2; cdr3_length: 15; d_call: TRBD1; clone_size: .; cdr3_nt: TGTGCCAGCAGCCAGACAGGGGGCAGGTGGACTGAAGCTTTCTTT; cdr3_aa: CASSQTGGRWTEAFF
j_call: TRBJ1-1; v_call: TRBV7-2; cdr3_length: 15; d_call: TRBD1; clone_size: .; cdr3_nt: TGTGCCAGCAGCTTAGTAGGACAGGGCGAAGGTGAAGCTTTCTTT; cdr3_aa: CASSLVGQGEGEAFF
j_call: TRBJ1-3; v_call: TRBV4-1; cdr3_length: 16; d_call: TRBD1; clone_size: .; cdr3_nt: TGCGCCAGCAGCCAAGACTTTACAGGGGGAAGAAACACCATATATTTT; cdr3_aa: CASSQDFTGGRNTIYF
j_call: TRBJ1-1; v_call: TRBV19; cdr3_length: 18; d_call: .; clone_size: once; cdr3_nt: TGTGCCAGTAGTTCACGATACAGGGTGTCTCTGGTGAACACTGAAGCTTTCTTT; cdr3_aa: CASSSRYRVSLVNTEAFF
j_call: TRBJ1-3; v_call: TRBV5-1; cdr3_length: 14; d_call: .; clone_size: .; cdr3_nt: TGCGCCAGCAGCCCTGACAGTTCTGGAAACACCATATATTTT; cdr3_aa: CASSPDSSGNTIYF
j_call: TRBJ2-1; v_call: TRBV2; cdr3_length: 14; d_call: TRBD2; clone_size: .; cdr3_nt: TGTGCCAGCACCGGACTAGCGGGGCTGGGTGAGCAGTTCTTC; cdr3_aa: CASTGLAGLGEQFF
j_call: TRBJ1-6; v_call: TRBV9; cdr3_length: 14; d_call: TRBD1; clone_size: .; cdr3_nt: TGTGCCAGCAGCGTAGGGCAGGGGGATTCACCCCTCCACTTT; cdr3_aa: CASSVGQGDSPLHF
j_call: TRBJ1-1; v_call: TRBV4-3; cdr3_length: 18; d_call: TRBD1; clone_size: .; cdr3_nt: TGCGCCAGCAGCCAAGAGGGGAAGGGGGCAAAAATGAACACTGAAGCTTTCTTT; cdr3_aa: CASSQEGKGAKMNTEAFF
j_call: TRBJ2-4; v_call: TRBV27; cdr3_length: 12; d_call: .; clone_size: once; cdr3_nt: TGTGCCAGCAGTCGGGACAAAAACATTCAGTACTTC; cdr3_aa: CASSRDKNIQYF
j_call: TRBJ2-7; v_call: TRBV25-1; cdr3_length: 13; d_call: .; clone_size: .; cdr3_nt: TGTGCCACGGCCGGGACAACCTACTACGAGCAGTACTTC; cdr3_aa: CATAGTTYYEQYF